This is a list of T cell receptor beta chains from one sample in a study of blood T cell repertoires in COVID-19. TCRdb's copy holds only in-frame clones and misses some; the assay was immunoSEQ multiplex PCR. This table has roughly 140,000 clones, 65% to 80% appearing once. The sequenced sample was peripheral blood. Receptors originate from a woman aged 60-75 years with acute or convalescent COVID-19. Both conserved end residues are part of each CDR3. Each record gives: J gene, D gene, V gene, clone size, CDR3 protein, CDR3 DNA. D genes are given only for firm matches. Not every row has a clone size; where given, it reads once, few, many or a size class.

j_gene: TRBJ1-1
d_gene: .
v_gene: TRBV18
abundance: few
CDR3aa: CASSPPGLSGPLNTEAFF
CDR3nt: TGTGCCAGCTCACCACCGGGGTTATCAGGGCCCTTGAACACTGAAGCTTTCTTT

j_gene: TRBJ1-5
d_gene: TRBD1
v_gene: TRBV2
abundance: .
CDR3aa: CASSPRTGFSNQPQHF
CDR3nt: TGTGCCAGCAGTCCCCGGACAGGGTTTAGCAATCAGCCCCAGCATTTT

j_gene: TRBJ1-1
d_gene: TRBD1
v_gene: TRBV28
abundance: .
CDR3aa: CASTGTGGRHTEAFF
CDR3nt: TGTGCCAGCACCGGGACAGGGGGTAGGCACACTGAAGCTTTCTTT

j_gene: TRBJ1-1
d_gene: .
v_gene: TRBV7-9
abundance: .
CDR3aa: CASSLALRRDTEAFF
CDR3nt: TGTGCCAGCAGCTTAGCGCTCAGGAGGGACACTGAAGCTTTCTTT

j_gene: TRBJ1-2
d_gene: .
v_gene: TRBV28
abundance: .
CDR3aa: CASTWDTQRGYTF
CDR3nt: TGTGCCAGCACCTGGGACACCCAGAGGGGCTACACCTTC

j_gene: TRBJ2-5
d_gene: .
v_gene: TRBV5-1
abundance: .
CDR3aa: CASSVDIGGETQYF
CDR3nt: TGCGCCAGCAGCGTGGACATAGGGGGAGAGACCCAGTACTTC

j_gene: TRBJ1-6
d_gene: .
v_gene: TRBV20-1
abundance: .
CDR3aa: CSASISESSYNSPLHF
CDR3nt: TGCAGTGCTAGTATAAGTGAGAGCTCCTATAATTCACCCCTCCACTTT

j_gene: TRBJ1-1
d_gene: .
v_gene: TRBV11-2
abundance: .
CDR3aa: CAISNHYTEAFF
CDR3nt: TGTGCCATCTCGAACCACTACACTGAAGCTTTCTTT

j_gene: TRBJ1-5
d_gene: .
v_gene: TRBV6-6
abundance: few
CDR3aa: CASSYLKGARNQPQHF
CDR3nt: TGTGCCAGCAGTTATCTCAAAGGGGCCCGTAATCAGCCCCAGCATTTT

j_gene: TRBJ1-1
d_gene: .
v_gene: TRBV5-1
abundance: .
CDR3aa: CASSSSTGLTEAFF
CDR3nt: TGCGCCAGCAGCTCCAGTACAGGGCTCACTGAAGCTTTCTTT

j_gene: TRBJ1-2
d_gene: .
v_gene: TRBV6-2/TRBV6-3
abundance: .
CDR3aa: CASSRDSSSVYGYTF
CDR3nt: TGTGCCAGCAGTCGTGACAGTTCCTCCGTTTATGGCTACACCTTC

j_gene: TRBJ1-3
d_gene: .
v_gene: TRBV11-2
abundance: .
CDR3aa: CASRAYRDSGNTIYF
CDR3nt: TGTGCCAGCAGAGCTTACAGGGACTCTGGAAACACCATATATTTT

j_gene: TRBJ2-7
d_gene: .
v_gene: TRBV10-1
abundance: .
CDR3aa: CASSEYGIYEQYF
CDR3nt: TGCGCCAGCAGTGAGTACGGGATCTACGAGCAGTACTTC

j_gene: TRBJ2-1
d_gene: TRBD2
v_gene: TRBV28
abundance: .
CDR3aa: CASSLSGTRTHNEQFF
CDR3nt: TGTGCCAGCAGTTTATCCGGGACTAGGACACACAATGAGCAGTTCTTC

j_gene: TRBJ1-5
d_gene: .
v_gene: TRBV7-9
abundance: .
CDR3aa: CASSSEGTQHF
CDR3nt: TGTGCCAGCAGTTCCGAGGGTACCCAGCATTTT

j_gene: TRBJ2-7
d_gene: .
v_gene: TRBV7-8
abundance: .
CDR3aa: CASSLQPNAGEQYF
CDR3nt: TGTGCCAGCAGCTTACAACCGAATGCGGGCGAGCAGTACTTC

j_gene: TRBJ2-1
d_gene: TRBD2
v_gene: TRBV7-6
abundance: .
CDR3aa: CATKRAGGAYNEQFF
CDR3nt: TGTGCCACTAAGAGGGCGGGAGGGGCCTACAATGAGCAGTTCTTC

j_gene: TRBJ1-5
d_gene: .
v_gene: TRBV27
abundance: .
CDR3aa: CASSPRALYQPQHF
CDR3nt: TGTGCCAGCAGCCCGAGGGCTCTTTATCAGCCCCAGCATTTT

j_gene: TRBJ2-3
d_gene: TRBD2
v_gene: TRBV28
abundance: .
CDR3aa: CASSLAVGNTQYF
CDR3nt: TGTGCCAGCAGTCTAGCGGTAGGGAATACGCAGTATTTT

j_gene: TRBJ1-1
d_gene: .
v_gene: TRBV5-6
abundance: .
CDR3aa: CASSFGRNMAEAFF
CDR3nt: TGTGCCAGCAGCTTCGGCAGGAACATGGCTGAAGCTTTCTTT

j_gene: TRBJ2-7
d_gene: .
v_gene: TRBV5-1
abundance: .
CDR3aa: CASSLRTMGYEQYF
CDR3nt: TGCGCCAGCAGCCTACGGACAATGGGCTACGAGCAGTACTTC

j_gene: TRBJ1-3
d_gene: .
v_gene: TRBV5-5
abundance: .
CDR3aa: CASSSQGISGNTIYF
CDR3nt: TGTGCCAGCAGCTCACAGGGAATTTCTGGAAACACCATATATTTT

j_gene: TRBJ2-3
d_gene: TRBD2
v_gene: TRBV5-1
abundance: .
CDR3aa: CASSRGLAGWEDTQYF
CDR3nt: TGCGCCAGCAGCCGCGGACTAGCGGGATGGGAGGATACGCAGTATTTT

j_gene: TRBJ1-3
d_gene: .
v_gene: TRBV18
abundance: .
CDR3aa: CASSPGATSGNTIYF
CDR3nt: TGTGCCAGCTCTCCGGGAGCTACCTCTGGAAACACCATATATTTT

j_gene: TRBJ2-1
d_gene: TRBD2
v_gene: TRBV7-6
abundance: .
CDR3aa: CASSPGYDGRALYNEQFF
CDR3nt: TGTGCCAGCAGCCCCGGGTATGACGGGAGGGCCCTCTACAATGAGCAGTTCTTC

j_gene: TRBJ2-1
d_gene: .
v_gene: TRBV19
abundance: .
CDR3aa: CASLSPLNNEQFF
CDR3nt: TGTGCCAGTCTCAGTCCCCTCAACAATGAGCAGTTCTTC

j_gene: TRBJ1-1
d_gene: TRBD1
v_gene: TRBV5-1
abundance: .
CDR3aa: CASSPGQGAGNRMNTEAFF
CDR3nt: TGCGCCAGCAGCCCGGGACAGGGGGCAGGTAATCGTATGAACACTGAAGCTTTCTTT